This T cell receptor beta chain came from a study of cytomegalovirus exposure and HLA in healthy donors. Clones were read by immunoSEQ multiplex PCR, and TCRdb kept only the in-frame ones, dropping some. The sample has 95,000 to 120,000 clones; about 85% are singletons. This clone occurred a few times. The CDR3 extends over 13 amino acids. CDR1 and CDR2 (germline): LGHNA, YNFKEQ. With 0 bases removed from V and 8 bases from J, the gap between germline ends came to 10 bases. The receptor was isolated from a woman aged 18-35 years in good health and CMV-seronegative. The rearrangement uses TRBV4-2 and TRBJ1-1; D ambiguous. Sequencing was performed on PBMCs. CDR3 DNA: TGTGCCAGCAGCCAAGATCTGAGCCGCGAAGCTTTCTTT. Amino acid sequence: CASSQDLSREAFF.